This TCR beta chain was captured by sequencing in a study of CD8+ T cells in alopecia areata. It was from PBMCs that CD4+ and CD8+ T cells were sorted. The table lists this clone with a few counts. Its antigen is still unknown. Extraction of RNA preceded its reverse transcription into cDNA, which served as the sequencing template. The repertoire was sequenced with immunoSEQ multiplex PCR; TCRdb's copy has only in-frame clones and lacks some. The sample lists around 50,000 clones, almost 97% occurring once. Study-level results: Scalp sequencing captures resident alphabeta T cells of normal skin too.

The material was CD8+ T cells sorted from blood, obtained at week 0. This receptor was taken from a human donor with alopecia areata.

The CDR3, as DNA: TGTGCCAGCAGTTTACAGGAGACCCAGTACTTC. Translated, it gives CASSLQETQYF. The chain links TRBV28 to TRBJ2-5; D not resolved. Germline V gives CDR1 MDHEN, CDR2 SYDVKM. Trimming pared 2 bases from V and 5 bases from J, leaving 3 bases between. The CDR3 is made up of 11 amino acids.